The 26 T cell receptor beta chains reported below all come from one sample, sequenced in a study of T-cell reconstitution after alpha-beta-depleted transplantation in children. Unique molecular identifiers were used in preparing the TCRbeta library. TCRdb re-called the PCR reads with MiXCR, one entry per CDR3 protein. The profile shows some 600,000 distinct CDR3 sequences, approximately 15% of them singletons. The sequences come from PBMCs from the stem cell graft donor, collected from the stem cell graft. The origin of the receptors is a human donor who donated a stem cell graft to a child with acute myeloid leukemia.

This clonotype has a handful of counts. This rearrangement joins TRBV9 to TRBJ2-7, with 9 bases identical to TRBD2. CDR1 SGDLS and CDR2 YYNGEE come from the germline V gene. The ends lost 4 bases at V and 5 bases at J; junction bases unmatched: 10. This CDR3 has 15 amino acids. The CDR3 reads CASSPLAGRPDEQYF. CDR3 coding DNA: TGTGCCAGCAGCCCGCTAGCGGGGCGGCCCGACGAGCAGTACTTC.

This clonotype was seen more than once but under ten times. The V gene is TRBV5-1, the J gene TRBJ1-2, with no clear D. The CDR3 has 14 residues. The germline V gene encodes CDR1 SGHRS and CDR2 YFSETQ. V lost 3 bases and J lost 4, with 13 bases in between. CDR3 protein: CASSSGLGPYGYTF. The CDR3 DNA follows: TGCGCCAGCAGCTCTGGACTCGGACCCTATGGCTACACCTTC.

This sequence joins TRBV30 and TRBJ2-2; TRBD2 matches at 9 bases. The V and J ends lost 5 bases and 0 bases, in that order; junction bases with no gene match: 4. Germline V gene lookup returns CDR1 GTSNPN and CDR2 SVGIG (reference sequence). CDR3 length equals 15 residues. The CDR3 reads CAWLAGESNTGELFF. For the CDR3, the DNA is TGTGCCTGGTTAGCGGGGGAGTCGAACACCGGGGAGCTGTTTTTT.

Only a few counts were recorded for this clonotype. The chain carries TRBV10-1 and TRBJ2-1; the D gene could be TRBD1 or TRBD2 (5 bases each). Germline V gene lookup returns CDR1 WNHNN and CDR2 SYGVQD (reference sequence). This CDR3 is built from 13 residues. Trimming pared 3 bases from V and 10 bases from J, leaving 13 bases between. The CDR3 spells CASSERGDGEQFF. The CDR3 DNA is TGCGCCAGCAGTGAAAGGGGAGATGGAGAGCAGTTCTTC.

The chain joins TRBV20-1 to TRBJ1-5; 9 nucleotides agree with TRBD1. Germline trimming cut 1 base from V and 3 bases from J; bases unmatched to any gene: 25. The germline V gene has CDR1 DFQATT and CDR2 SNEGSKA (reference sequence). The length of the CDR3 is 22 residues. CDR3 amino acids: CSARGTGGLGGQGRRVNQPQHF. The CDR3 region has the DNA TGCAGTGCTAGAGGGACCGGGGGTTTGGGGGGACAGGGCAGAAGGGTCAATCAGCCCCAGCATTTT.

This clonotype was counted between two and nine times. The chain has TRBV5-1 and TRBJ2-5; perhaps TRBD1 as D (6 bases). This CDR3 is built from 15 residues. Germline CDR1 is SGHRS and CDR2 is YFSETQ. The germline V and J ends were trimmed by 4 bases and 5 bases, with 18 bases remaining between them. CDR3 DNA: TGCGCCAGCAGCACTGGACAGACCCTTGGGGAGACCCAGTACTTC. This gives the protein CASSTGQTLGETQYF.

J is TRBJ1-1 and V is TRBV5-1, with D possibly TRBD1 on 5 matching bases. The CDR3 is 14 amino acids. V was trimmed by 5 bases and J by 2 bases, leaving 13 bases between them. Germline CDR1 is SGHRS and CDR2 is YFSETQ. The CDR3: CASSDWGRNTEAFF. The DNA for the CDR3 is TGCGCCAGCAGTGACTGGGGACGAAACACTGAAGCTTTCTTT.

This clonotype was recorded at least ten times. The chain is built from TRBV20-1 and TRBJ2-7; 11 bases line up with TRBD1. Per germline, CDR1 DFQATT and CDR2 SNEGSKA (reference sequence). The CDR3 extends over 14 amino acids. J gave up 2 bases and V 1 base, and 1 base lay outside the gene matches. The CDR3 DNA sequence: TGCAGTGCTAGAGGGACAGGGGGCCCCTACGAGCAGTACGTC. Its protein is CSARGTGGPYEQYV.

This clonotype was seen a few times. The chain links TRBV15 to TRBJ1-2; the D is unclear. The CDR3 contains 15 residues. The germline V gene encodes CDR1 LNHNV and CDR2 YYDKDF (reference sequence). V was shortened by 1 base and J by 4 bases, with 13 bases between the two germline ends. The CDR3 sequence: CATSRVRNSGYGYTF. The DNA for the CDR3 is TGTGCCACCAGCAGAGTAAGGAACAGTGGCTATGGCTACACCTTC.

The CDR3 loop reads CASSLPDKSGYQYV. CDR3 DNA: TGTGCCAGCAGCTTACCAGACAAGAGTGGGTATCAGTACGTC. V gene TRBV7-9 combines with J gene TRBJ2-7; D is unclear. CDR1 and CDR2 from the germline V gene are SEHNR and FQNEAQ (reference sequence). Trimming left V 2 bases short and J 10 bases short, with 18 bases between. The CDR3 is 14 residues long.

This clonotype was observed a few times. Here the CDR3 reads CASSYEHRASVDTQYF. The CDR3 bases are TGTGCCAGCAGTTATGAGCACCGTGCTAGCGTAGATACGCAGTATTTT. This chain links TRBV12-3 or TRBV12-4 with TRBJ2-3; tentative D call: TRBD2 (6 bases). Trimming cost V 4 bases and J 5 bases, with 19 bases left between them. The CDR3 covers 16 residues.

This rearrangement joins TRBV12-3 or TRBV12-4 to TRBJ2-7, with D perhaps matching TRBD2 (5 bases). V lost 1 base and J lost 1, with 20 bases in between. This CDR3 is 18 amino acids long. The CDR3 DNA sequence: TGTGCCAGCAGTTTAGGTAACTCCGGGGTCGGGGTGTCCTACGAGCAGTACTTC. It is translated as CASSLGNSGVGVSYEQYF.

The chain is built from TRBV5-5 and TRBJ2-2; 7 positions match TRBD2. This CDR3 spans 15 amino acids. J was trimmed by 6 bases and V by 4 bases; bases with no gene match: 9. CDR1 and CDR2 (germline): SGHKS, YYEKEE (reference sequence). The CDR3: CASSGGGIRAGELFF. CDR3 coding DNA: TGTGCCAGCAGCGGGGGGGGAATAAGGGCCGGGGAGCTGTTTTTT.

As concerns this clonotype: Possible read error: a much larger clone is one base away. The J gene is TRBJ1-2, the V gene TRBV20-1; a possible D gene is TRBD1 (5 bases). Germline CDR1 reads DFQATT; CDR2 reads SNEGSKA (reference sequence). The CDR3 consists of 13 residues. The CDR3 DNA reads as TGCAGTGCCATGGGGACGGAGAACTATGGCTACTCCTTC. It yields the protein CSAMGTENYGYSF.

This clonotype was observed a handful of times. The gene calls are TRBV7-9 and TRBJ2-3; tentative D call: TRBD1 (5 bases). V lost 9 bases, J lost 0 bases, and 10 bases lay in between. CDR1 is SEHNR and CDR2 is FQNEAQ in the germline V gene (reference sequence). The CDR3 consists of 13 residues. CDR3 residues: CASRQISTDTQYF. CDR3 coding DNA: TGTGCCAGTCGACAGATAAGCACAGATACGCAGTATTTT.

In its sample, this clonotype was seen many times. The gene calls are TRBV5-1 and TRBJ2-7; 9 positions match TRBD2. Trimming at V came to 4 bases and at J to 1 base, leaving 6 bases not matched to a gene. This CDR3 spans 15 amino acids. Germline V gene data show CDR1 as SGHRS and CDR2 as YFSETQ. The CDR3 sequence is CASSALAGSSYEQYF. Written as DNA, the CDR3 is TGCGCCAGCAGCGCCCTAGCGGGGTCTTCCTACGAGCAGTACTTC. Supplemented by reference TRBV5-1 and TRBJ2-7, the full variable domain reads KAGVTQTPRYLIKTRGQQVTLSCSPISGHRSVSWYQQTPGQGLQFLFEYFSETQRNKGNFPGRFSGRQFSNSRSEMNVSTLELGDSALYLCASSALAGSSYEQYFGPGTRLTVT.

The rearrangement links TRBV7-2 to TRBJ1-5; the D gene is possibly TRBD1 (5 bases). The CDR3 is 15 residues long. V was shortened by 1 base and J by 5 bases, with 12 bases between the two germline ends. Germline V CDR1 and CDR2: SGHTA, FQGNSA. The CDR3 bases are TGTGCCAGCAGCTTAGATGGTGGGGGGTATCAGCCCCAGCATTTT. Amino acids: CASSLDGGGYQPQHF.

The table lists this clonotype with a few counts. The chain carries TRBV5-5 and TRBJ2-1; D is undetermined. Germline lookup yields CDR1 SGHKS and CDR2 YYEKEE (reference sequence). The CDR3 totals 11 residues. V lost 4 bases to trimming and J lost 14 bases, with 13 bases between them. CDR3: CASSPGVVEFF. CDR3 DNA sequence: TGTGCCAGCAGCCCTGGGGTAGTTGAGTTCTTC.

This clonotype occurred many times. The chain uses TRBV6-5 and TRBJ1-1; TRBD1 is a possible D gene (5 bases). Per the germline V gene, CDR1 is MNHEY and CDR2 is SVGAGI. This CDR3 is built from 14 residues. The V end was cut by 0 bases, the J end by 8 bases, with 13 bases between. The CDR3 reads CASSYSGRGEEAFF. CDR3 sequence (DNA): TGTGCCAGCAGTTACTCGGGGCGGGGGGAGGAAGCTTTCTTT.

This clonotype occurred many times. The chain joins TRBV20-1 to TRBJ2-1; the D is unclear. The ends were cut back, 1 base at V and 6 bases at J, with 13 bases in the middle. The CDR3 is 14 residues long. Germline-derived CDR1 and CDR2 are DFQATT and SNEGSKA (reference sequence). The CDR3, as DNA: TGCAGTGCTAGAGGACACGCGCCTGGCAATGAGCAGTTCTTC. Protein product: CSARGHAPGNEQFF.

The chain links TRBV7-2 to TRBJ1-6, with D unresolved. Trimming removed 1 base from V and 3 bases from J, with 10 bases in between. Germline V gives CDR1 SGHTA, CDR2 FQGNSA. The CDR3 is 16 residues long. The CDR3: CASSLGWSGYNSPLHF. CDR3 coding DNA: TGTGCCAGCAGCTTAGGATGGTCGGGCTATAATTCACCCCTCCACTTT.

This clonotype was seen at least ten times. The chain joins TRBV20-1 to TRBJ2-7; 7 bases are a match to TRBD1. V was clipped by 6 bases and J by 3 bases; unmatched bases: 5. Germline values: CDR1 DFQATT, CDR2 SNEGSKA (reference sequence). The CDR3 extends over 12 amino acids. The CDR3 is CSANPGGYEQYV. CDR3 in DNA: TGCAGTGCCAATCCAGGGGGCTACGAGCAGTACGTC.

This clonotype has just a few counts. This chain uses TRBV7-6 with TRBJ2-3; 8 bases line up with TRBD1. The J segment lost 7 bases and the V segment lost 4 bases, leaving 7 bases of the junction unmatched. Per the germline V gene, CDR1 is SGHVS and CDR2 is FNYEAQ. The CDR3 consists of 14 residues. CDR3 sequence: CASSSPDRGHTQYF. The CDR3 DNA is TGTGCCAGCAGCTCCCCTGACAGGGGCCATACGCAGTATTTT.

This clonotype was counted only a few times. V and J are TRBV12-3 or TRBV12-4 and TRBJ2-2; D gene unclear. V shed 5 bases and J shed 0 bases, with 16 bases lying between them. The CDR3 sequence is 17 residues long. The CDR3 DNA sequence: TGTGCCAGCAGTCCCTCTAATTGGGCTCCGAACACCGGGGAGCTGTTTTTT. This gives the protein CASSPSNWAPNTGELFF.

V gene TRBV7-3 combines with J gene TRBJ1-6; possible D gene TRBD1, 5 bases. CDR1 and CDR2 (germline): SGHTA, FQGTGA. V was clipped by 0 bases and J by 10 bases, with 10 bases between them. The CDR3 sequence is 14 residues long. CDR3 sequence: CASSLTPRESPLHF. In nucleotides, the CDR3 is TGTGCCAGCAGCTTAACGCCCAGGGAATCACCCCTCCACTTT. Variable domain in full (rest from reference TRBV7-3 and TRBJ1-6): GAGVSQTPSNKVTEKGKYVELRCDPISGHTALYWYRQSLGQGPEFLIYFQGTGAADDSGLPNDRFFAVRPEGSVSTLKIQRTERGDSAVYLCASSLTPRESPLHFGNGTRLTVT.

This clonotype was observed a handful of times. The rearrangement uses TRBV20-1 and TRBJ2-4; TRBD1 agrees at 8 bases. The ends lost 6 bases at V and 16 bases at J; junction bases unmatched: 11. CDR3 size: 11 residues. The germline gives CDR1 DFQATT, CDR2 SNEGSKA (reference sequence). The CDR3 loop reads CSALYRGSAYF. CDR3 sequence (DNA): TGCAGTGCGCTATACAGGGGGTCCGCATACTTC.